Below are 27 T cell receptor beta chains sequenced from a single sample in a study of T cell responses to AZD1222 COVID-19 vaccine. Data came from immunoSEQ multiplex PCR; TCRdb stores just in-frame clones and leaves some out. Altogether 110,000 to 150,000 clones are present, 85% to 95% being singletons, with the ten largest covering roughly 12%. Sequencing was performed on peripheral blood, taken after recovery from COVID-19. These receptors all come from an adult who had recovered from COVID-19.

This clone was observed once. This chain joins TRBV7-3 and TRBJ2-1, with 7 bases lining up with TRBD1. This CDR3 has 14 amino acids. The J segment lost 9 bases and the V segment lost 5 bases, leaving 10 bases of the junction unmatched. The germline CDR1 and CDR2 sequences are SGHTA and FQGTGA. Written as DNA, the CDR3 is TGTGCCAGCAGCCCAGGCAGGGGGAGTAGTGAGCAGTTCTTC. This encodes CASSPGRGSSEQFF.

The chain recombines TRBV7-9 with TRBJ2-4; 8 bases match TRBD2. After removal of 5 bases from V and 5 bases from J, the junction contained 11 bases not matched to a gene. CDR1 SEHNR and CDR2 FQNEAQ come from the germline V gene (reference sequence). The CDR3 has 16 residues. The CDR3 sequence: CASSARAGAPQNIQYF. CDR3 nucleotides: TGTGCCAGCAGCGCTCGAGCGGGAGCCCCCCAAAACATTCAGTACTTC.

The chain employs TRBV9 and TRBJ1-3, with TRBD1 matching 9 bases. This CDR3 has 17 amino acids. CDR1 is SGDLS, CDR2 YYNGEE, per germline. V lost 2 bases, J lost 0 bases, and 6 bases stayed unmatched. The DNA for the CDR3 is TGTGCCAGCAGCGTTAGGGACAGGGACTACTCTGGAAACACCATATATTTT. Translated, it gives CASSVRDRDYSGNTIYF. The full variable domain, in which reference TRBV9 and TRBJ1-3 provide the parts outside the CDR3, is DSGVTQTPKHLITATGQRVTLRCSPRSGDLSVYWYQQSLDQGLQFLIQYYNGEERAKGNILERFSAQQFPDLHSELNLSSLELGDSALYFCASSVRDRDYSGNTIYFGEGSWLTVV.

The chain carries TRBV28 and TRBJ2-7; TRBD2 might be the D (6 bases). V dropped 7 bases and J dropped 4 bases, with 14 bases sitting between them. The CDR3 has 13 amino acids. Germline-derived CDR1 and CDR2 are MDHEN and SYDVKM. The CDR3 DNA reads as TGTGCCAGCAAAACGGGAGACTATTACGAGCAGTACTTC. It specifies CASKTGDYYEQYF.

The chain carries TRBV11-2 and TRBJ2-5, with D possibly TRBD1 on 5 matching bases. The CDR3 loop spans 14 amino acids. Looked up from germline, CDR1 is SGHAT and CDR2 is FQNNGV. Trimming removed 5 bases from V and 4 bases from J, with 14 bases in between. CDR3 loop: CASSPVRQGETQYF. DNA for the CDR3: TGTGCCAGCAGCCCCGTCCGGCAGGGAGAGACCCAGTACTTC.

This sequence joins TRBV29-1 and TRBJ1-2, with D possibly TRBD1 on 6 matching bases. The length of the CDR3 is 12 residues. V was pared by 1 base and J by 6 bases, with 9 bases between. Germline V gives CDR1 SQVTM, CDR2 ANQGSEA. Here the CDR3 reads CSVEAGGHGYTF. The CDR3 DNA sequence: TGCAGCGTTGAAGCTGGGGGCCATGGCTACACCTTC.

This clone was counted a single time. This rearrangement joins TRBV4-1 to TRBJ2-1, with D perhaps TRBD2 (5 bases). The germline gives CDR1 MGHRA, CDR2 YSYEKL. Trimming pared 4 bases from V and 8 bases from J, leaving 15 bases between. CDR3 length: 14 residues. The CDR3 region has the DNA TGCGCCAGCAGCCCGACCCCGGGATTTCATGAGCAGTTCTTC. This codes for CASSPTPGFHEQFF.

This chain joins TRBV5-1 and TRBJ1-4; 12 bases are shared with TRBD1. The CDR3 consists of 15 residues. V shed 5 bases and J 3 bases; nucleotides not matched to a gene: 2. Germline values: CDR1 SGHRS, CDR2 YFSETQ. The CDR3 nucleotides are TGCGCCAGCAGGGGACAGGGGGCATCTAATGAAAAACTGTTTTTT. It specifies CASRGQGASNEKLFF.

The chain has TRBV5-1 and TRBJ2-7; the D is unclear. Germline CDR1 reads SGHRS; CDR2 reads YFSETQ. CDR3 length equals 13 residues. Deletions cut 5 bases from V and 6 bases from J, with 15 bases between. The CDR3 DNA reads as TGCGCCAGCAGTCAACCAGCCCCCTCCGAGCAGTACTTC. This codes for CASSQPAPSEQYF.

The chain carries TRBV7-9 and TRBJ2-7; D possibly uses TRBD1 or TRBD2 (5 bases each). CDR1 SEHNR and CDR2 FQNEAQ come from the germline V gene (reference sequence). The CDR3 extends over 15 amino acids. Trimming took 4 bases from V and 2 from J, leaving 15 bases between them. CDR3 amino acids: CASSSGPQTAYEQYF. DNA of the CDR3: TGTGCCAGCAGCTCGGGACCACAGACAGCCTACGAGCAGTACTTC. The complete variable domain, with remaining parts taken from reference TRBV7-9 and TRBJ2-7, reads DTGVSQNPRHKITKRGQNVTFRCDPISEHNRLYWYRQTLGQGPEFLTYFQNEAQLEKSRLLSDRFSAERPKGSFSTLEIQRTEQGDSAMYLCASSSGPQTAYEQYFGPGTRLTVT.

CDR3 coding DNA: TGCGCCAGCAGCAATGCCGGGACAGCGAACACTGAAGCTTTCTTT. This codes for CASSNAGTANTEAFF. The rearrangement uses TRBV5-1 and TRBJ1-1, with 7 nucleotides matching TRBD1. CDR1 SGHRS and CDR2 YFSETQ come from the germline V gene. Trimming at V came to 4 bases and at J to 1 base, leaving 7 bases not matched to a gene. The CDR3 sequence is 15 residues long.

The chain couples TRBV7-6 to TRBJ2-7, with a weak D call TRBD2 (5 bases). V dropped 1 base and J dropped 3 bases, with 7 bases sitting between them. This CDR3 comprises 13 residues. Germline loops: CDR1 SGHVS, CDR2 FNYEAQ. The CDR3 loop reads CASSLGEFYEQYF. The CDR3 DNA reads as TGTGCCAGCAGCTTAGGGGAGTTCTACGAGCAGTACTTC.

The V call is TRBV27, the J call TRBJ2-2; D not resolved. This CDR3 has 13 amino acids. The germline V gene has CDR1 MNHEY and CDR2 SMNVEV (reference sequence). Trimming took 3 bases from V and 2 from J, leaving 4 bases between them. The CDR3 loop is CASSFGNTGELFF. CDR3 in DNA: TGTGCCAGCAGTTTTGGAAACACCGGGGAGCTGTTTTTT.

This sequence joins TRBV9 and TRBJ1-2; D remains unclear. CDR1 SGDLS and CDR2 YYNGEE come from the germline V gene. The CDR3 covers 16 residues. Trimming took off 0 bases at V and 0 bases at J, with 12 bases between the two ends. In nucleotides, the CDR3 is TGTGCCAGCAGCGTAGGGGAGGGCCGAACTAACTATGGCTACACCTTC. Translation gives CASSVGEGRTNYGYTF.

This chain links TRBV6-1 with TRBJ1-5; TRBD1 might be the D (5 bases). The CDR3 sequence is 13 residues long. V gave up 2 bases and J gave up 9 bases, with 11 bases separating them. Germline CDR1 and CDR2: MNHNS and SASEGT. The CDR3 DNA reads TGTGCCAGCAGTGAATCGGGGGAGATGCCCCAGCATTTT. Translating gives CASSESGEMPQHF.

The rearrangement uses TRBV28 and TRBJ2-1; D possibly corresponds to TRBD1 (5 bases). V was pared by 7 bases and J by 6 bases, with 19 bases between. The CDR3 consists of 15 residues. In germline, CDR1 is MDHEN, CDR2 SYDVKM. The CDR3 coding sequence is TGTGCCAGCAATCCCCAGGGCCTCAAGGGCAATGAGCAGTTCTTC. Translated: CASNPQGLKGNEQFF.

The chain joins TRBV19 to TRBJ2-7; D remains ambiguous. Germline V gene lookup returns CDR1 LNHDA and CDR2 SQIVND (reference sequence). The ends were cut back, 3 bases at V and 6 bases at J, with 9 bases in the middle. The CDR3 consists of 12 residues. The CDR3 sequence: CASSIEWGEQYF. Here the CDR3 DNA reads TGTGCCAGTAGTATTGAGTGGGGCGAGCAGTACTTC. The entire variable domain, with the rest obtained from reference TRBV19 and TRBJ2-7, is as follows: DGGITQSPKYLFRKEGQNVTLSCEQNLNHDAMYWYRQDPGQGLRLIYYSQIVNDFQKGDIAEGYSVSREKKESFPLTVTSAQKNPTAFYLCASSIEWGEQYFGPGTRLTVT.

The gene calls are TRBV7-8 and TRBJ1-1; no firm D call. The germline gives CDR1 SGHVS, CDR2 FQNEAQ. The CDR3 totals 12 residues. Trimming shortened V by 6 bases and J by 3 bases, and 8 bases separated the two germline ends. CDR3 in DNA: TGTGCCAGCAGTGGGGAGGACACTGAAGCTTTCTTT. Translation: CASSGEDTEAFF.

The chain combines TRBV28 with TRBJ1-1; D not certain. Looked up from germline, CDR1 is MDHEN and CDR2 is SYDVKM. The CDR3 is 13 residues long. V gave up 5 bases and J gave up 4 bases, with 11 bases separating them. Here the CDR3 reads CASSPPRLTEAFF. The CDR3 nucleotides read TGTGCCAGCAGTCCCCCACGTCTCACTGAAGCTTTCTTT.

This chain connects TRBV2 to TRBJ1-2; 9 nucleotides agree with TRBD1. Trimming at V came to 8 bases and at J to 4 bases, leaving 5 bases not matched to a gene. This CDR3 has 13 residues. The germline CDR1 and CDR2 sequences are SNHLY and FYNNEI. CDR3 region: CASCRGQGYGYTF. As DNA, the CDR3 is TGTGCCAGCTGCCGGGGACAGGGCTATGGCTACACCTTC.

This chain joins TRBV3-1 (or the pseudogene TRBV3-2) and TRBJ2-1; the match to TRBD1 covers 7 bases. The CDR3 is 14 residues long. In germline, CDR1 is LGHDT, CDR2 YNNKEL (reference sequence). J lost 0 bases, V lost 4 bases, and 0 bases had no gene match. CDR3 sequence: CASSPGGSYNEQFF. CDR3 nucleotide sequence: TGTGCCAGCAGCCCAGGGGGCTCCTACAATGAGCAGTTCTTC.

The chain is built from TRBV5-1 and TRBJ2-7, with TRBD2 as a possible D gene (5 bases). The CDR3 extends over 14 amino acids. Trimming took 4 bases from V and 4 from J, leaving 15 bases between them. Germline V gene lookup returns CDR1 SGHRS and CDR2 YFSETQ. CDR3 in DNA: TGCGCCAGCAGCCCTGGATCCTCGGGGTACGAGCAGTACTTC. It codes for CASSPGSSGYEQYF.

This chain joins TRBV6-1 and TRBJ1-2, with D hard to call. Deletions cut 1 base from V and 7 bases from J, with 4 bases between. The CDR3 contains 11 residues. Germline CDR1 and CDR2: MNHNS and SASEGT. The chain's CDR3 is CASSEVGGYTF. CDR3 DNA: TGTGCCAGCAGTGAAGTTGGTGGCTACACCTTC.

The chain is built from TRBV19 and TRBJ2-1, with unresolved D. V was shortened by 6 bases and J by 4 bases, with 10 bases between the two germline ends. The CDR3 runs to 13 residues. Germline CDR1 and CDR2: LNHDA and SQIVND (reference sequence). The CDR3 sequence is CASRASRYNEQFF. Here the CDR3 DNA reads TGTGCCAGTAGGGCCTCTAGATACAATGAGCAGTTCTTC.

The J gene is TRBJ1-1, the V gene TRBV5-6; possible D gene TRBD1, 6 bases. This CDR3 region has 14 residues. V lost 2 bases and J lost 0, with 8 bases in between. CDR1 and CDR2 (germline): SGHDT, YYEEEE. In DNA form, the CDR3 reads TGTGCCAGCAGCTTTAGGACAGTGAACACTGAAGCTTTCTTT. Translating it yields CASSFRTVNTEAFF.

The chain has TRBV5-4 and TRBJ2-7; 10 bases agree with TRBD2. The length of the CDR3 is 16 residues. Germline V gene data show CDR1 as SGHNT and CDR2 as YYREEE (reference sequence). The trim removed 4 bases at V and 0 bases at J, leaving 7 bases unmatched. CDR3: CASSLRRTSGSYEQYF. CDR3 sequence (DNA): TGTGCCAGCAGCCTACGCCGGACTAGCGGCTCCTACGAGCAGTACTTC.

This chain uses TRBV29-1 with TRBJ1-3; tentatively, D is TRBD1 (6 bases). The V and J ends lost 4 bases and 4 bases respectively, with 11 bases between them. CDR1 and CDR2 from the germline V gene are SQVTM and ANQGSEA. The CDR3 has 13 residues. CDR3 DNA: TGCAGCGTTGCCGTGGGGGCCGGAAACACCATATATTTT. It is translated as CSVAVGAGNTIYF.